These T cell receptor beta chains were read from a single sample in a study of blood T cells in healthy people across ages. TCRdb recomputed calls from the 5' RACE reads with MiXCR, one row per CDR3 protein. The table includes 1.5 million to 2 million distinct CDR3 sequences, around half detected once. Sequences were obtained from blood. The source of these receptors is a woman aged 40 to 50 in good health. CDR3s leave out the opening cysteine and the closing phenylalanine or tryptophan.

J gene | V gene | CDR3 protein
TRBJ2-7 | TRBV5-1 | ASKGFLEGDEQY
TRBJ2-1 | TRBV6-2/TRBV6-3 | ASSYSLSSGPNEQF
TRBJ1-2 | TRBV29-1 | SVPSVEGGAGLTVNYGYT
TRBJ2-5 | TRBV27 | ATRRSRGAGPSPTQY
TRBJ2-7 | TRBV5-6 | ASSSSWYEQY
TRBJ1-4 | TRBV4-3 | ASSQGLDRVEDEKLF
TRBJ1-2 | TRBV28 | ASSFPDQGAYYGYT
TRBJ2-1 | TRBV20-1 | SARGPLWNEQF
TRBJ2-5 | TRBV7-9 | ASSPGTGTNEQY
TRBJ2-4 | TRBV4-3 | ASSQDRGFENIQY
TRBJ2-1 | TRBV7-9 | ASSQPRLAGGPYNEQF
TRBJ1-1 | TRBV19 | ASSIGDWTEAF
TRBJ1-5 | TRBV20-1 | SAETGNQPQH
TRBJ2-1 | TRBV27 | ASSTQAGGHYRGYNEQF
TRBJ2-7 | TRBV5-1 | ASSLEWDRPYEQY
TRBJ2-1 | TRBV7-2 | ASSLRTSGEQF
TRBJ2-7 | TRBV5-6 | ASSWGGRSSYEQY
TRBJ2-3 | TRBV4-3 | ASSQTRDLGYSTDTQY
TRBJ2-7 | TRBV4-3 | ASSQEGGAYEQY
TRBJ2-7 | TRBV4-1 | ASSQAGRFSYEQY
TRBJ1-1 | TRBV7-2 | ASSSPPGGMNTEAF
TRBJ1-1 | TRBV20-1 | SAYQMANTEAF
TRBJ2-1 | TRBV28 | ASTTSTPSAAYNEQF
TRBJ2-7 | TRBV28 | ASSPAHGQEAKQY
TRBJ2-5 | TRBV20-1 | SAPSGGAIRSETQY
TRBJ2-3 | TRBV20-1 | SARGPSGSTDTQY
TRBJ2-7 | TRBV29-1 | SVERVHNEQY
TRBJ2-3 | TRBV7-2 | ASRLAAGLTDTQY
TRBJ2-7 | TRBV20-1 | SATVVGEQY
TRBJ2-3 | TRBV6-1 | ASSDRVDTDTQY
TRBJ2-5 | TRBV6-2/TRBV6-3 | ASSYRGLAGWETQY
TRBJ2-6 | TRBV7-7 | ASSSRQGPSGANVLT
TRBJ2-5 | TRBV6-1 | ASTRDRGPQETQY
TRBJ1-2 | TRBV7-9 | ASSLGQGVNYGYT
TRBJ2-1 | TRBV4-2 | ASSHQNSGERVEQF
TRBJ1-6 | TRBV7-2 | ASRLTTYNSPLH
TRBJ2-1 | TRBV29-1 | SVARLYNEQF
. | TRBV3-1 | ASSLDRRLRETQY
TRBJ2-1 | TRBV4-2 | ASSQVAGGFREQF
TRBJ1-1 | TRBV7-2 | ASSPGTAHTEAF
TRBJ2-1 | TRBV6-2/TRBV6-3 | ASSFSQTSGVHNEQF
TRBJ2-3 | TRBV3-1 | ASSGGAVPGTDTQY
TRBJ2-5 | TRBV20-1 | SRTSGGQETQY
TRBJ2-1 | TRBV7-2 | ASSLASGAGRNEQF
TRBJ2-1 | TRBV15 | ATTPRLAGEYNEQF
TRBJ2-4 | TRBV28 | ASSSTDRRSAKNIQY
TRBJ1-2 | TRBV7-2 | ASSLSIGGNYGYT
TRBJ2-3 | TRBV4-3 | ASSTRQGGTDTQY
TRBJ2-6 | TRBV7-2 | ASRLQGNHSGANVLT
TRBJ2-7 | TRBV9 | ASSVGQGSEQY
TRBJ1-2 | TRBV6-2/TRBV6-3 | ASIQGVHTNYGYT
TRBJ2-4 | TRBV14 | ASSQLGNIQY
TRBJ2-7 | TRBV6-2/TRBV6-3 | ASSSARLRRDEQY
TRBJ2-7 | TRBV7-9 | ASSFNSGRDEQY
TRBJ2-5 | TRBV15 | ATSSPREQETQY
TRBJ2-7 | TRBV7-2 | ASSLRQAGPYEQY
TRBJ2-7 | TRBV9 | ASSSKGAYEQY
TRBJ2-1 | TRBV15 | ATSRIPGLDYNEQF
TRBJ2-2 | TRBV25-1 | ASSASGGELF